This TCR beta chain was found in a study of human T cells and chemical hapten exposure. This CDR3 contains 12 residues. V was pared by 7 bases and J by 7 bases, with 7 bases of the junction left unmatched. Germline values: CDR1 SQVTM, CDR2 ANQGSEA. Time point here: healthy volunteer bleed at 2 weeks. Unfractionated whole blood yielded total RNA. MiXCR, applied by TCRdb to the RACE reads, yields one record per CDR3 protein. The sample holds some 120,000 distinct CDR3 sequences; about 9% are singletons and the top ten take approximately 1.6%. This clonotype has just a few counts. The antigen is undetermined. Study conclusions and caveats: High-frequency TCRs, those above 1 in 1000, stayed the same after DPC sensitization.

This sequence was found in a male donor in good health. Some clones in this sample may be carry-over from other donors' samples. The sequencing sample was made of whole blood. The genes are TRBV29-1 and TRBJ1-2; TRBD1 agrees at 9 bases. CDR3 bases: TGCAGCGGGGGACAGGGCCCTGGTGGCTACACCTTC. Protein sequence: CSGGQGPGGYTF.